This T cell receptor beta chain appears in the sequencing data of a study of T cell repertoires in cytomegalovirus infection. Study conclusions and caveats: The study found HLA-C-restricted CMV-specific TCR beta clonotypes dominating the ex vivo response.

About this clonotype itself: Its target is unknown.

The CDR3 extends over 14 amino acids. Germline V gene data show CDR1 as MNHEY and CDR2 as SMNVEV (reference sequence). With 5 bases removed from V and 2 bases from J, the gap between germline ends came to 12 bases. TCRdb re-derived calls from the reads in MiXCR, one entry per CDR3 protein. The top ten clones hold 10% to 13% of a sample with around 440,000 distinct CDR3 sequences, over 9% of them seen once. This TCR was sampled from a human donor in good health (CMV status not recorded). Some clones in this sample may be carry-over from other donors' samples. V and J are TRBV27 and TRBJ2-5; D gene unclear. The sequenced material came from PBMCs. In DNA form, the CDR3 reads TGTGCCAGCAGTAATGCGGCAACACAAGAGACCCAGTACTTC. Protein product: CASSNAATQETQYF.